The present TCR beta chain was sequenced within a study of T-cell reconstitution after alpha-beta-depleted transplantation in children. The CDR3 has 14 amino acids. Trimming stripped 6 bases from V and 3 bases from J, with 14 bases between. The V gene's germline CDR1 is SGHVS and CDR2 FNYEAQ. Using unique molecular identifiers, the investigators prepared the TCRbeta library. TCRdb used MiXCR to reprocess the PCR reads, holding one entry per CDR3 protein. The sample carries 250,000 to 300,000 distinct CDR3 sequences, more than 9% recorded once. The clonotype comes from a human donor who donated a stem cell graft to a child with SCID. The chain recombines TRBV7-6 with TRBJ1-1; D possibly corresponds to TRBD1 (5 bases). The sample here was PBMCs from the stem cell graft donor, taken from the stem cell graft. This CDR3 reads CASRGGRVDTEAFF. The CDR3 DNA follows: TGTGCCAGCAGGGGGGGACGGGTCGACACTGAAGCTTTCTTT.